These 25 T cell receptor beta chains came from one sample sequenced in a study of immune evolution from preneoplasia to lung adenocarcinoma. Profiling relied on immunoSEQ multiplex PCR, and the TCRdb table lists in-frame clones only, not all of them. Among approximately 4,300 clones, roughly 90% were seen once, and the ten largest hold roughly 3.9%. Sequences were obtained from FFPE minimally invasive lung adenocarcinoma tissue. The receptor set was obtained from an older donor with lung adenocarcinoma.

This sequence joins TRBV15 and TRBJ1-1; TRBD1 agrees at 8 bases. This CDR3 has 13 residues. V lost 4 bases to trimming and J lost 6 bases; unmatched junction nucleotides: 4. Germline assignment: CDR1 LNHNV and CDR2 YYDKDF (reference sequence). CDR3 sequence: CATSMTGVAEAFF. The CDR3, as DNA: TGTGCCACCAGCATGACAGGGGTGGCTGAAGCTTTCTTT.

This rearrangement joins TRBV4-1 to TRBJ2-3; 10 bases fit TRBD2. V trimming: 5 bases; J trimming: 5 bases; junction bases outside the gene matches: 10. The germline gives CDR1 MGHRA, CDR2 YSYEKL. This CDR3 contains 16 residues. The CDR3 loop is CASSKWALAGIDTQYF. The DNA for the CDR3 is TGCGCCAGCAGCAAATGGGCACTAGCGGGAATAGATACGCAGTATTTT.

The V call is TRBV6-1, the J call TRBJ2-5, with a tentative D call TRBD1 (5 bases). The CDR3 runs 13 residues. Trimming stripped 3 bases from V and 6 bases from J, with 11 bases between. Per the germline V gene, CDR1 is MNHNS and CDR2 is SASEGT. The CDR3 DNA is TGTGCCAGCAGTGAGGCCTTGGGGCAGACCCAGTACTTC. Translated: CASSEALGQTQYF.

The chain joins TRBV9 to TRBJ1-4; D not resolved. With 4 bases removed from V and 1 base from J, the gap between germline ends came to 14 bases. Germline V gene lookup returns CDR1 SGDLS and CDR2 YYNGEE. CDR3 length equals 16 residues. This CDR3 is CASSPQTGETNEKLFF. Here the CDR3 DNA reads TGTGCCAGCAGCCCCCAGACGGGAGAAACTAATGAAAAACTGTTTTTT.

This clone showed up just a few times. The chain's CDR3 is CASSLESGINYGYTF. The CDR3 DNA reads TGTGCCAGCAGCTTAGAATCAGGGATAAACTATGGCTACACCTTC. V usage is TRBV11-3 and J usage is TRBJ1-2; D perhaps matches TRBD1 (5 bases). Per the germline V gene, CDR1 is SGHNT and CDR2 is YENEEA. V lost 0 bases to trimming and J lost 2 bases, with 10 bases between them. The CDR3 length is 15 residues.

This clone was recorded only once. The J gene is TRBJ1-1, the V gene TRBV19, with TRBD1 matching 9 bases. The CDR3 is 13 residues long. Germline V CDR1 and CDR2: LNHDA, SQIVND (reference sequence). V shed 5 bases, J shed 5 bases, and the junction held 3 bases outside the gene matches. The CDR3 DNA reads TGTGCCAGTAGTGAACAGGGGGCTACTGAAGCTTTCTTT. It codes for CASSEQGATEAFF.

The genes are TRBV30 and TRBJ2-7; D unresolved. CDR1 is GTSNPN, CDR2 SVGIG, per germline (reference sequence). This CDR3 has 14 residues. Trimming cost V 0 bases and J 4 bases, with 13 bases left between them. The CDR3 spells CAWSVRANRYEQYF. CDR3 coding DNA: TGTGCCTGGAGTGTACGGGCAAATAGGTACGAGCAGTACTTC.

The genes are TRBV28 and TRBJ1-2; D gene uncertain. Per germline, CDR1 MDHEN and CDR2 SYDVKM. V gave up 7 bases and J gave up 5 bases, with 8 bases separating them. The CDR3 has 11 amino acids. In nucleotides, the CDR3 is TGTGCCAGCACTTCGGGGTATGGCTACACCTTC. Translated, it gives CASTSGYGYTF.

The V and J genes are TRBV6-6 and TRBJ1-2; no clear D. The V and J ends lost 0 bases and 2 bases respectively, with 13 bases between them. The CDR3 contains 16 residues. Germline-derived CDR1 and CDR2 are MNHNY and SVGAGI (reference sequence). This CDR3 is CASSYSNSAANYGYTF. CDR3 DNA: TGTGCCAGCAGTTACTCGAATTCGGCAGCCAACTATGGCTACACCTTC.

The count of this clone is one. The V and J genes are TRBV15 and TRBJ1-4; 7 positions agree with TRBD1. V dropped 2 bases and J dropped 2; count of bases not matched to a gene: 2. The germline CDR1 and CDR2 sequences are LNHNV and YYDKDF (reference sequence). This CDR3 has 15 residues. CDR3 sequence: CATSRTDRTNEKLFF. CDR3 DNA: TGTGCCACCAGCAGAACGGACAGGACTAATGAAAAACTGTTTTTT.

The rearrangement links TRBV27 to TRBJ2-7; D is unresolved. Germline CDR1 MNHEY, CDR2 SMNVEV (reference sequence). The CDR3 covers 13 residues. Trimming left V 4 bases short and J 6 bases short, with 13 bases between. The CDR3 spells CASSSPLSREQYF. Here the CDR3 DNA reads TGTGCCAGCAGTTCGCCCCTTTCACGCGAGCAGTACTTC.

V usage is TRBV5-1 and J usage is TRBJ2-7; no clear D gene. This CDR3 is 13 amino acids long. Trimming left V 0 bases short and J 6 bases short, with 10 bases between. CDR1 and CDR2 (germline): SGHRS, YFSETQ. CDR3 bases: TGCGCCAGCAGCTTGGATACTGGTCCCGAGCAGTACTTC. Amino acid sequence: CASSLDTGPEQYF.

V is TRBV15 and J is TRBJ1-1; D gene uncertain. Germline V gives CDR1 LNHNV, CDR2 YYDKDF (reference sequence). V was trimmed by 1 base and J by 1 base, leaving 10 bases between them. The CDR3 runs 15 residues. CDR3 region: CATSRAMTGNTEAFF. Here the CDR3 DNA reads TGTGCCACCAGCAGAGCGATGACGGGGAACACTGAAGCTTTCTTT.

The V call is TRBV18, the J call TRBJ2-7, with D maybe TRBD1 (5 bases). Germline-derived CDR1 and CDR2 are KGHSH and LQKENI. The CDR3 is 17 amino acids. The V end lost 2 bases, the J end lost 0 bases, and 17 bases lay between the germline ends. The CDR3 sequence is CASSPSALQGFSYEQYF. The CDR3 DNA reads as TGTGCCAGCTCACCATCGGCGTTGCAGGGATTCTCCTACGAGCAGTACTTC.

This clone was observed a single time. The chain combines TRBV29-1 with TRBJ2-7; the match to TRBD2 covers 7 bases. The germline CDR1 and CDR2 sequences are SQVTM and ANQGSEA. With V trimmed by 4 bases and J by 2 bases, 8 bases remained unmatched. This CDR3 is 14 amino acids long. CDR3 sequence reads: CSVVLALYPYEQYF. As DNA, the CDR3 is TGCAGCGTTGTACTAGCGCTGTATCCCTACGAGCAGTACTTC.

V usage is TRBV27 and J usage is TRBJ1-1; D not resolved. CDR1 and CDR2 from the germline V gene are MNHEY and SMNVEV (reference sequence). V dropped 2 bases and J dropped 4 bases, with 11 bases sitting between them. This CDR3 is built from 14 residues. This CDR3 reads CASSLRLMGTEAFF. The DNA for the CDR3 is TGTGCCAGCAGTTTAAGGCTGATGGGCACTGAAGCTTTCTTT.

This clone was detected only once. The gene calls are TRBV7-9 and TRBJ2-6; no reliable D call. This CDR3 spans 15 amino acids. Germline lookup yields CDR1 SEHNR and CDR2 FQNEAQ (reference sequence). Trimming pared 5 bases from V and 1 base from J, leaving 9 bases between. The CDR3 protein is CASSRDGSGANVLTF. CDR3 bases: TGTGCCAGCAGCCGCGATGGGTCTGGGGCCAACGTCCTGACTTTC.

The rearrangement links TRBV5-1 to TRBJ2-7; unclear D gene. In germline, CDR1 is SGHRS, CDR2 YFSETQ. Trimming stripped 0 bases from V and 1 base from J, with 14 bases between. The CDR3 totals 16 residues. CDR3 nucleotide sequence: TGCGCCAGCAGCTTGGCCGTCCGGGTTCAATCCTACGAGCAGTACTTC. Protein product: CASSLAVRVQSYEQYF.

The gene calls are TRBV7-9 and TRBJ2-7; 8 nucleotides line up with TRBD1. Trimming cost V 8 bases and J 6 bases; bases outside gene matches: 9. There are 13 residues in the CDR3. Germline CDR1 reads SEHNR; CDR2 reads FQNEAQ (reference sequence). The CDR3 reads CASRQGASGEQYF. CDR3 DNA sequence: TGTGCCAGCCGGCAGGGGGCCAGTGGCGAGCAGTACTTC.

This chain joins TRBV10-1 and TRBJ2-1; 10 bases are a match to TRBD1. Germline values: CDR1 WNHNN, CDR2 SYGVQD (reference sequence). CDR3 length equals 15 residues. Trimming removed 6 bases from V and 3 bases from J; junction bases left unmatched: 5. The CDR3 loop is CASSDRGLGYNEQFF. The DNA for the CDR3 is TGCGCCAGCAGCGACAGGGGGCTCGGCTACAATGAGCAGTTCTTC.

The genes are TRBV19 and TRBJ2-5; 14 nucleotides agree with TRBD2. This CDR3 has 15 amino acids. The germline CDR1 and CDR2 sequences are LNHDA and SQIVND (reference sequence). J was trimmed by 4 bases and V by 4 bases; bases with no gene match: 2. The CDR3 spells CASSTGTSGRETQYF. CDR3 in DNA: TGTGCCAGTAGTACCGGGACTAGCGGGAGAGAGACCCAGTACTTC.

This chain connects TRBV19 to TRBJ1-1; TRBD1 matches at 9 bases. Germline CDR1 reads LNHDA; CDR2 reads SQIVND (reference sequence). V shed 7 bases and J 6 bases; nucleotides not matched to a gene: 6. This CDR3 is built from 13 residues. The CDR3 DNA follows: TGTGCCAGTATTAAAACAGGGGGCTCTGAAGCTTTCTTT. It translates to CASIKTGGSEAFF.

This clone was seen a few times. The chain has TRBV7-6 and TRBJ2-1; the match to TRBD2 covers 9 bases. Looked up from germline, CDR1 is SGHVS and CDR2 is FNYEAQ. The CDR3 runs to 12 residues. V lost 5 bases, J lost 11 bases, and 4 bases stayed unmatched. This CDR3 reads CASSPSGTQQFF. The CDR3 DNA reads TGTGCCAGCAGCCCTAGCGGGACCCAGCAGTTCTTC.

This chain joins TRBV7-3 and TRBJ2-2; D unresolved. Trimming left V 4 bases short and J 7 bases short, with 10 bases between. Germline V gene lookup returns CDR1 SGHTA and CDR2 FQGTGA. This CDR3 is built from 13 residues. The CDR3 is CASSSAVSGELFF. DNA for the CDR3: TGTGCCAGCAGCTCGGCGGTCAGCGGGGAGCTGTTTTTT. Filled out from reference TRBV7-3 and TRBJ2-2, the complete variable domain reads GAGVSQTPSNKVTEKGKYVELRCDPISGHTALYWYRQSLGQGPEFLIYFQGTGAADDSGLPNDRFFAVRPEGSVSTLKIQRTERGDSAVYLCASSSAVSGELFFGEGSRLTVL.

The chain uses TRBV29-1 and TRBJ1-4; D call uncertain. Germline V gives CDR1 SQVTM, CDR2 ANQGSEA. The CDR3 totals 13 residues. V was pared by 3 bases and J by 4 bases, with 9 bases between. CDR3 nucleotides: TGCAGCGTTGAGGGGATGGGTAATGAAAAACTGTTTTTT. Residues: CSVEGMGNEKLFF.